Presented here are 4 T cell receptor beta chains from one specimen sequenced in a study of high-grade serous ovarian cancer treatment subgroups. Tumor tissue was taken before any definitive surgery or chemotherapy was given. TCRdb keeps only in-frame clones here, not all; method: immunoSEQ multiplex PCR. Of about 16,000 clones detected, under 85% appear once; the ten largest clones hold around 4.8%. The sequenced sample consisted of tumor tissue. These receptors were taken from a human donor with high-grade serous ovarian cancer.

V and J are TRBV5-1 and TRBJ1-4; a possible D gene is TRBD1 (5 bases). The CDR3 is 14 residues long. Per the germline V gene, CDR1 is SGHRS and CDR2 is YFSETQ. Trimming cost V 0 bases and J 2 bases, with 5 bases left between them. CDR3 sequence (DNA): TGCGCCAGCAGCTTGGGGGGGACTAATGAAAAACTGTTTTTT. It specifies CASSLGGTNEKLFF. Full variable domain (rest looked up from reference TRBV5-1 and TRBJ1-4): KAGVTQTPRYLIKTRGQQVTLSCSPISGHRSVSWYQQTPGQGLQFLFEYFSETQRNKGNFPGRFSGRQFSNSRSEMNVSTLELGDSALYLCASSLGGTNEKLFFGSGTQLSVL.

The chain employs TRBV19 and TRBJ2-1; 9 nucleotides match TRBD2. CDR1 is LNHDA and CDR2 is SQIVND in the germline V gene (reference sequence). The ends lost 2 bases at V and 0 bases at J; junction bases unmatched: 2. This CDR3 has 16 residues. The CDR3 is CASSIRRGGSYNEQFF. In DNA form, the CDR3 reads TGTGCCAGTAGTATACGGCGGGGGGGCTCCTACAATGAGCAGTTCTTC.

CDR3: CASSQGQGTFETQYF. CDR3 bases: TGTGCCAGCAGCCAGGGACAGGGCACGTTTGAGACCCAGTACTTC. V usage is TRBV11-3 and J usage is TRBJ2-5; 9 positions agree with TRBD1. In germline, CDR1 is SGHNT, CDR2 YENEEA. The CDR3 has 15 amino acids. With V trimmed by 5 bases and J by 5 bases, 9 bases remained unmatched.

This clone was picked up a small number of times. V is TRBV7-2 and J is TRBJ2-7, with D unresolved. CDR3 length equals 15 residues. The V end was cut by 1 base, the J end by 2 bases, with 12 bases between. Germline V gene data show CDR1 as SGHTA and CDR2 as FQGNSA. In nucleotides, the CDR3 is TGTGCCAGCAGCTTAGAGACTGGTGCTACCTACGAGCAGTACTTC. Translation gives CASSLETGATYEQYF.